These T cell receptor beta chains were read from a single sample in a study of cytomegalovirus exposure and HLA in healthy donors. The table came from immunoSEQ multiplex PCR; TCRdb's copy has only in-frame clones and leaves some out. The sample has more than 110,000 clones, around 76% seen once. Input material: PBMCs. These receptors were obtained from a man aged 18-30 years in good health and CMV-seronegative. The CDR3 runs from the conserved cysteine through the conserved F or W.

>TRBV27
CASRRTSETYEQYF
>TRBV19
CASSWDRGLTDIQYF
>TRBV9
CASSDPTKINEKLFF
>TRBV7-9
CASSLVQGRQYEQYF
>TRBV27
CASSLLVNTEAFF
>TRBV6-6
CASSPRIGAGRETQYF
>TRBV7-9
CASSLGRGRELFF
>TRBV9
CASSPRTSGGASSYNEQFF
>TRBV11-3
CASRRLGGGGRGGEQFF
>TRBV27
CASSLREGGEQYF
>TRBV5-1
CARGRDCNHDRSGNTIYF
>TRBV6-5
CASSGTSGQAYEQYF
>TRBV11-2
CASSLYAGEGDTGELFF
>TRBV18
CASSPFGQGQSNQPQHF
>TRBV9
CASNEGGTGVTDTQYF
>TRBV11-2
CASSWGGLARTDTQYF
>TRBV5-1
CASSPGGGTDTQYF
>TRBV29-1
CSVSRDRDNSPLHF
>TRBV6-5
CASSLGTAYNEQFF
>TRBV28
CASSPRLGPNEQYF
>TRBV10-3
CAISDAYEQYF
>TRBV7-3
CASSSHPTSESSYEQYF
>TRBV14
CASSQGAVLLGYNEQFF
>TRBV4-2
CASSQELAGLSEEQYF
>TRBV7-9
CASSPGPGQGFEQYF
>TRBV2
CASMRRGSTDTQYF
>TRBV6-5
CASSYDRVTYEQYF
>TRBV2
CASSQGTESPLHF
>TRBV5-1
CASSFSQLTDTQYF
>TRBV27
CASSLYDSINEKLFF